What follows is one T cell receptor (beta chain) and its context. The table came from immunoSEQ multiplex PCR; TCRdb's copy has only in-frame clones and leaves some out. The sample shows about 1 million clones, 78% of them seen only once. The record originates from a study of shared clonotypes between healthy human individuals. Germline loops: CDR1 MGHRA, CDR2 YSYEKL. The V end was cut by 0 bases, the J end by 1 base, with 9 bases between. CDR3 length equals 15 residues. Sequencing was carried out using memory CD4+ T cells from PBMCs. The subset denotes: CD45RA-negative fraction. The sequence was collected from a man aged 18 to 29 in good health. Some clones in this sample may be carry-over from other donors' samples. The gene calls are TRBV4-1 and TRBJ1-1; unclear D gene. CDR3 amino acids: CASSQDTLWNTEAFF. The CDR3 DNA reads TGCGCCAGCAGCCAAGATACGCTTTGGAACACTGAAGCTTTCTTT.